This T cell receptor beta chain was recovered during a study of monozygotic twins with inflammatory bowel disease. CDR3 size: 13 residues. The germline gives CDR1 SGHTA, CDR2 FQGNSA. TCRdb reprocessed the 5' RACE reads and keeps a single row for each CDR3 protein, giving no DNA. The table for this sample gives roughly 100,000 distinct CDR3 sequences. This chain links TRBV7-2 with TRBJ2-7; lacking DNA, the TRBD1 call made by TCRdb goes unchecked. The sample comprised blood. The TCR originated in a human donor with ulcerative colitis or Crohn's disease, or a healthy co-twin of an affected twin (not recorded which). The CDR3 sequence: CASSFSFRDEQYF.